This T cell receptor (beta chain) was captured by sequencing in a study of blood T cell repertoires in COVID-19. About the research overall: Sites across the United States, Italy and Spain contributed samples from acute and convalescent COVID-19. T cells, B-cell-depleted T cells, or PBMCs provided the cDNA or gDNA that served as material.

The trim removed 5 bases at V and 3 bases at J, leaving 12 bases unmatched. Germline CDR1 and CDR2: SGHVS and FNYEAQ. The CDR3 sequence is 16 residues long. In Seattle, patients joined the study during active infection and were tracked longitudinally. In the source study's methods: Reference gene primer amplification gave estimated nucleated cell counts. Sequencing was performed with immunoSEQ multiplex PCR; in TCRdb, only in-frame clones are kept and a portion is missing. The D gene and trimming were derived from the DNA, and the V and J assignments and clone size from that table. The sample contains about 260,000 clones, about 87% of which appear only once.

The TCR was taken from a woman aged 55-70 years with COVID-19, enrolled during active disease. V and J are TRBV7-6 and TRBJ1-2; TRBD1 matches at 7 bases. The material sequenced was peripheral blood. CDR3 residues: CASSNRQGRGDYGYTF. CDR3 nucleotides: TGTGCCAGCAGCAACCGACAGGGACGGGGTGACTATGGCTACACCTTC.